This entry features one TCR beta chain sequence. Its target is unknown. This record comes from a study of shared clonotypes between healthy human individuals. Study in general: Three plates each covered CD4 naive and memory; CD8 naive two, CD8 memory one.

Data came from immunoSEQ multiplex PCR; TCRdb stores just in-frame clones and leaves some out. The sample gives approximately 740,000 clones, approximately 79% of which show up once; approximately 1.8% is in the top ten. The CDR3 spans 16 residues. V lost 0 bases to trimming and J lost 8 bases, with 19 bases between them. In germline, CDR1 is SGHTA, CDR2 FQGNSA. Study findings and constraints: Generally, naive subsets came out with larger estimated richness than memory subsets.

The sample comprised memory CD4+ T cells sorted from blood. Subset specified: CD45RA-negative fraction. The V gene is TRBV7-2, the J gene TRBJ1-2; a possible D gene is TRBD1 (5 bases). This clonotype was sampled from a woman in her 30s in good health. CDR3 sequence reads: CASSLARREGDQGYTF. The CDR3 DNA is TGTGCCAGCAGCTTAGCCAGGAGGGAAGGGGATCAGGGCTACACCTTC.